This T cell receptor (beta chain) was found in a study of cytomegalovirus exposure and HLA in healthy donors. The PCR used 60 Vbeta and 13 Jbeta primers. Profiling relied on immunoSEQ multiplex PCR, and the TCRdb table lists in-frame clones only, not all of them. The sample has 150,000 to 190,000 clones; approximately 84% are singletons. With regard to this clone: The antigen is undetermined.

There are 15 residues in the CDR3. CDR1 is SGDLS and CDR2 is YYNGEE in the germline V gene. V was trimmed by 0 bases and J by 0 bases, leaving 9 bases between them. The study's findings and limits: Across donors, presence/absence analyses took sequencing depth to be roughly uniform. Data from an earlier analysis indicated that most TCR beta V segments were productive either about 87% or about 30% of the time.

The receptor was isolated from a young woman in good health and CMV-seronegative. The chain links TRBV9 to TRBJ1-2; weak D call: TRBD1 (5 bases). The source material was PBMCs. In nucleotides, the CDR3 is TGTGCCAGCAGCGTAGGTCAGGGATCTAACTATGGCTACACCTTC. Protein sequence: CASSVGQGSNYGYTF.